This T cell receptor beta chain was identified in a study of identical twins. Carrying unique molecular identifiers, the cDNA also gained a universal primer site through template switching. TCRdb re-called the 5' RACE reads through MiXCR, storing one row per CDR3 protein. The sample has around 340,000 distinct CDR3 sequences, roughly an eighth seen once. CDR3 size: 12 residues. Germline lookup yields CDR1 SGHRS and CDR2 YFSETQ. V was trimmed by 10 bases and J by 11 bases, leaving 21 bases between them. General study results and limits: Conclusions were drawn cross-sectionally by statistical analysis, without following the same donors.

Remarks on this clonotype: What it binds is unknown.

These data are also associated with another study on yellow fever vaccine responses in identical twins. From that second work: The T cell response to vaccination in identical twins was reportedly partly convergent and partly personalized.

V and J are TRBV5-1 and TRBJ1-1, with D possibly TRBD1 on 6 matching bases. The receptor comes from a woman under 30 in good health. What was sequenced was CD8+ T cells sorted from blood. CDR3 nucleotide sequence: TGCGCCTCCAGCTTGGGTCCAGGGGAGGCTTTCTTT. Its translation is CASSLGPGEAFF. Together with reference TRBV5-1 and TRBJ1-1, the CDR3 gives the full variable domain: KAGVTQTPRYLIKTRGQQVTLSCSPISGHRSVSWYQQTPGQGLQFLFEYFSETQRNKGNFPGRFSGRQFSNSRSEMNVSTLELGDSALYLCASSLGPGEAFFGQGTRLTVV.